A single sample gave rise to the 21 T cell receptor beta chains below, sequenced in a study of CD8 T cells in Susac syndrome. Random-hexamer reverse transcription was applied to roughly 0.45 to 1 ug RNA. TCRdb re-analysed the immunoSEQ multiplex PCR reads in MiXCR, keeping a single row per CDR3 protein. The sample contains 190,000 or so distinct CDR3 sequences, about 95% of which appear only once. The specimen was CD4+ T cells from PBMCs. Source of these receptors: a human donor with multiple sclerosis.

The chain links TRBV30 to TRBJ1-2; D unresolved. The CDR3 length is 13 residues. Trimming cost V 0 bases and J 4 bases, with 9 bases left between them. Germline V CDR1 and CDR2: GTSNPN, SVGIG (reference sequence). The CDR3 reads CAWSVTGGYGYTF. As DNA, the CDR3 is TGTGCCTGGAGTGTAACGGGCGGCTATGGCTACACCTTC.

The chain is built from TRBV20-1 and TRBJ2-5, with D maybe TRBD1 (6 bases). CDR1 DFQATT and CDR2 SNEGSKA come from the germline V gene (reference sequence). Trimming pared 0 bases from V and 2 bases from J, leaving 13 bases between. The CDR3 has 15 residues. The CDR3 DNA sequence: TGCAGTGCTAGAGATGGGGGCAACTTTCAAGAGACCCAGTACTTC. Its translation is CSARDGGNFQETQYF.

The chain is built from TRBV20-1 and TRBJ1-5, with TRBD1 matching 7 bases. CDR1 is DFQATT and CDR2 is SNEGSKA in the germline V gene (reference sequence). J gave up 3 bases and V 6 bases, and 11 bases lay outside the gene matches. CDR3 length equals 15 residues. CDR3 loop: CSANPVGQPNQPQHF. CDR3 nucleotide sequence: TGCAGTGCCAACCCGGTGGGACAGCCCAATCAGCCCCAGCATTTT.

This rearrangement joins TRBV29-1 to TRBJ1-4; 9 nucleotides align to TRBD1. The CDR3 totals 14 residues. Losses at the gene ends were 6 bases for V and 5 bases for J; bases not matched to a gene: 7. Germline V CDR1 and CDR2: SQVTM, ANQGSEA. CDR3 nucleotide sequence: TGCAGCGTCCAAAGGGGGACAGGGAATGAAAAACTGTTTTTT. It translates to CSVQRGTGNEKLFF.

In this sample, this clonotype turned up a few times. The chain combines TRBV3-1 with TRBJ1-2; D remains ambiguous. The germline V gene has CDR1 LGHDT and CDR2 YNNKEL (reference sequence). The CDR3 sequence is 12 residues long. V was pared by 1 base and J by 4 bases, with 4 bases between. CDR3 coding DNA: TGTGCCAGCAGCCAAGGTACCTATGGCTACACCTTC. Translated: CASSQGTYGYTF.

V gene TRBV30 combines with J gene TRBJ1-2; 9 bases align to TRBD1. From germline, CDR1 is GTSNPN and CDR2 SVGIG (reference sequence). Trimming took 0 bases from V and 7 from J; bases not matched to a gene: 15. The CDR3 has 17 residues. The CDR3 reads CAWSVFRTGAPGAGYTF. DNA for the CDR3: TGTGCCTGGAGTGTATTCAGGACAGGGGCTCCGGGGGCTGGCTACACCTTC.

The rearrangement links TRBV3-1 to TRBJ2-3, with 10 positions matching TRBD2. This CDR3 is 15 amino acids long. After removal of 4 bases from V and 4 bases from J, the junction contained 5 bases not matched to a gene. Per germline, CDR1 LGHDT and CDR2 YNNKEL (reference sequence). The CDR3 loop reads CASSPFTSGADTQYF. In DNA form, the CDR3 reads TGTGCCAGCAGCCCCTTTACTAGCGGGGCAGATACGCAGTATTTT.

The rearrangement links TRBV20-1 to TRBJ1-6; D remains ambiguous. CDR1 and CDR2 from the germline V gene are DFQATT and SNEGSKA (reference sequence). The CDR3 is 15 amino acids. The germline V and J ends were trimmed by 1 base and 4 bases, with 11 bases remaining between them. The CDR3 DNA follows: TGCAGTGCTAGAGGGAGTGGTGATTATAATTCACCCCTCCACTTT. Its protein product is CSARGSGDYNSPLHF.

The chain is built from TRBV30 and TRBJ1-1; D possibly corresponds to TRBD1 (5 bases). V lost 3 bases and J 4 bases, leaving 9 bases between the germline ends. Germline-derived CDR1 and CDR2 are GTSNPN and SVGIG (reference sequence). This CDR3 is 12 amino acids long. This CDR3 is CAWSPQGTEAFF. DNA for the CDR3: TGTGCCTGGAGCCCCCAGGGCACTGAAGCTTTCTTT.

This clonotype was found once. The V gene is TRBV3-1, the J gene TRBJ2-7; D not resolved. Deletions cut 0 bases from V and 0 bases from J, with 18 bases between. The CDR3 is made up of 18 amino acids. The germline V gene has CDR1 LGHDT and CDR2 YNNKEL (reference sequence). CDR3 sequence: CASSQDPLWWRSSYEQYV. The CDR3 DNA follows: TGTGCCAGCAGCCAAGATCCCCTTTGGTGGCGGAGCTCCTACGAGCAGTACGTC.

The chain has TRBV2 and TRBJ2-7; 12 bases are shared with TRBD2. The V and J ends lost 11 bases and 2 bases, in that order; junction bases with no gene match: 7. The germline V gene encodes CDR1 SNHLY and CDR2 FYNNEI. The CDR3 covers 14 residues. CDR3 protein: CASSGLAGPYEQYV. DNA for the CDR3: TGTGCCTCCAGCGGACTAGCGGGACCCTACGAGCAGTACGTC.

This CDR3 is CASSAGLQGAESPLHF. The CDR3 nucleotides read TGTGCCAGCAGCGCCGGATTACAGGGGGCCGAATCACCCCTCCACTTT. The chain is built from TRBV9 and TRBJ1-6; TRBD1 aligns across 9 bases. The trim removed 3 bases at V and 10 bases at J, leaving 11 bases unmatched. Germline V lookup: CDR1 SGDLS, CDR2 YYNGEE. This CDR3 spans 16 amino acids.

J is TRBJ2-5 and V is TRBV11-2, with 8 bases fitting TRBD2. The V and J ends lost 2 bases and 5 bases, in that order; junction bases with no gene match: 10. The CDR3 has 16 amino acids. Germline V gene data show CDR1 as SGHAT and CDR2 as FQNNGV. This CDR3 is CASSLPGGEVGETQYF. The DNA for the CDR3 is TGTGCCAGCAGCTTACCCGGGGGGGAAGTTGGGGAGACCCAGTACTTC.

The genes are TRBV24-1 and TRBJ2-7, with 8 bases aligning to TRBD1. Germline CDR1 KGHDR, CDR2 SFDVKD. The CDR3 length is 19 residues. Trimming at V came to 2 bases and at J to 6 bases, leaving 20 bases not matched to a gene. The CDR3 coding sequence is TGTGCCACCAGTGATTCAGGGGCTTGGACCCTGACAGGGGCGGGCGAGCAGTACTTC. Residues: CATSDSGAWTLTGAGEQYF.

This clonotype was detected only a few times. The V call is TRBV20-1, the J call TRBJ2-2, with 8 bases identical to TRBD1. The CDR3 totals 14 residues. J gave up 1 base and V 4 bases, and 2 bases lay outside the gene matches. In germline, CDR1 is DFQATT, CDR2 SNEGSKA (reference sequence). The CDR3 loop is CSATGTGNTGELFF. The CDR3 region has the DNA TGCAGTGCTACCGGGACAGGGAACACCGGGGAGCTGTTTTTT.

The rearrangement links TRBV20-1 to TRBJ1-2, with 7 bases matching TRBD1. The CDR3 runs 13 residues. After removal of 2 bases from V and 2 bases from J, the junction contained 2 bases not matched to a gene. Germline V gives CDR1 DFQATT, CDR2 SNEGSKA (reference sequence). CDR3: CSARPRGNYGYTF. The CDR3 DNA follows: TGCAGTGCTAGACCCAGGGGGAACTATGGCTACACCTTC.

This sequence joins TRBV30 and TRBJ1-2; TRBD1 might be the D (6 bases). In germline, CDR1 is GTSNPN, CDR2 SVGIG (reference sequence). V gave up 2 bases and J gave up 4 bases, with 11 bases separating them. The CDR3 covers 13 residues. The CDR3 coding sequence is TGTGCCTGGAGTATGGACAGCCTCTATGGCTACACCTTC. Translation gives CAWSMDSLYGYTF.

V gene TRBV3-1 combines with J gene TRBJ2-3; the D call may be TRBD1 or TRBD2 (6 bases each). Trimming stripped 1 base from V and 4 bases from J, with 12 bases between. CDR1 is LGHDT, CDR2 YNNKEL, per germline (reference sequence). The CDR3 loop spans 15 amino acids. The DNA for the CDR3 is TGTGCCAGCAGCCAAGGGTACAGGGAGGCAGATACGCAGTATTTT. Its translation is CASSQGYREADTQYF.

The chain recombines TRBV5-1 with TRBJ1-6; D is ambiguous. The CDR3 covers 14 residues. The V gene's germline CDR1 is SGHRS and CDR2 YFSETQ. Between the trimmed V and J ends, which lost 0 bases and 7 bases, there was a span of 8 bases. For the CDR3, the DNA is TGCGCCAGCAGCTTGGCCGGCAGCAATTCACCCCTCCACTTT. This translates into CASSLAGSNSPLHF.

This chain links TRBV2 with TRBJ1-5; D is ambiguous. V lost 4 bases and J lost 3, with 10 bases in between. This CDR3 contains 14 residues. Germline-derived CDR1 and CDR2 are SNHLY and FYNNEI. CDR3 sequence (DNA): TGTGCCAGCAGTGCGATCAGCTCCAATCAGCCCCAGCATTTT. Translation gives CASSAISSNQPQHF.

The V and J genes are TRBV3-1 and TRBJ2-3, with D perhaps TRBD1 (5 bases). This CDR3 has 15 residues. Looked up from germline, CDR1 is LGHDT and CDR2 is YNNKEL (reference sequence). Trimming took 1 base from V and 0 from J, leaving 8 bases between them. The CDR3 is CASSQGTPSTDTQYF. For the CDR3, the DNA is TGTGCCAGCAGCCAAGGGACACCGAGCACAGATACGCAGTATTTT.